The rows below give T cell receptor beta chains drawn from one sample of a study of Ad26.COV2.S vaccination and SARS-CoV-2 variants. The method was immunoSEQ multiplex PCR; TCRdb's version includes in-frame clones alone and lacks a portion of them. The sample gives more than 300,000 clones, around four fifths of which show up once; 2% to 2.5% is in the top ten. The source material was peripheral blood, sampled in a trial of Ad26.COV2.S vaccine versus placebo. These receptors all stem from a person aged 18-60 years who received the Ad26.COV2.S COVID-19 vaccine or a placebo. Both conserved end residues are part of each CDR3. D genes are given only for firm matches. The size of a clone is reported for some rows only, either as once, few or many, or as a class for expanded clones.

V	J	size	D	DNA	CDR3
TRBV29-1	TRBJ2-6	NA	NA	TGCAGCGTCAAAACCCTTGGGGGGGCCAACGTCCTGACTTTC	CSVKTLGGANVLTF
TRBV9	TRBJ2-6	NA	NA	TGTGCCAGCAGGCGTGGGGGAGAGACAGGGGCCAACGTCCTGACTTTC	CASRRGGETGANVLTF
TRBV5-6	TRBJ2-2	NA	NA	TGTGCCAGCAGCTTGGGGCAGAACACCGGGGAGCTGTTTTTT	CASSLGQNTGELFF
TRBV5-1	TRBJ2-3	NA	TRBD2	TGCGCCAGCAGCGACAGAGCGGGGGGAAGCACAGATACGCAGTATTTT	CASSDRAGGSTDTQYF
TRBV11-3	TRBJ1-1	once	TRBD1	TGTGCCAGCAGCTTACCCCGACAGGGCGCTGAAGCTTTCTTT	CASSLPRQGAEAFF
TRBV7-3	TRBJ2-5	NA	TRBD1	TGTGCCAGCAGCTTACAAGGGGGCCCGGGGACCCAGTACTTC	CASSLQGGPGTQYF
TRBV27	TRBJ1-5	NA	TRBD1	TGTGCCAGCAAGGGGACAGGTTATCAGCCCCAGCATTTT	CASKGTGYQPQHF
TRBV5-4	TRBJ1-2	few	TRBD1	TGTGCCAGCAGTTTACCCCAGGGGGCGGGCGGCTACACCTTC	CASSLPQGAGGYTF
TRBV5-1	TRBJ2-2	NA	TRBD1	TGCGCCAGCAGCCGGGGACAGGGGGCGTTTCCCGGGGAGCTGTTTTTT	CASSRGQGAFPGELFF
TRBV9	TRBJ2-3	once	NA	TGTGCCAGCAGCGTGAGGACGGCCACAGATACGCAGTATTTT	CASSVRTATDTQYF
TRBV5-3	TRBJ1-2	NA	TRBD1	TGTGCCAGAAGTTTCCGGACAGGGGAGAACTATGGCTACACCTTC	CARSFRTGENYGYTF
TRBV7-6	TRBJ2-2	once	NA	TGTGCCAGCACCTTCGTGGTTTCGGGCACCGGGGAGCTGTTTTTT	CASTFVVSGTGELFF
TRBV10-3	TRBJ2-7	NA	NA	TGTGCCATCACCCCGGACGCGACCTACGAGCAGTACTTC	CAITPDATYEQYF
TRBV5-1	TRBJ2-5	NA	NA	TGCGCCAGCAGCACCGAACCGTTCCAAGAGACCCAGTACTTC	CASSTEPFQETQYF
TRBV15	TRBJ1-4	NA	NA	TGTGCCACCAGCAGAGTGCGGGGGCAGGTTGAAAAACTGTTTTTT	CATSRVRGQVEKLFF
TRBV6-1	TRBJ2-2	NA	NA	TGTGCCAGCAAGGAGGTGACCGGGGAGCTGTTTTTT	CASKEVTGELFF
TRBV7-9	TRBJ2-5	NA	NA	TGTGCCAGCAGCTTAAGGCCCGGGAGATGGGAGACCCAGTACTTC	CASSLRPGRWETQYF
TRBV5-1	TRBJ2-2	once	TRBD2	TGCGCCACCATCAAGGGACTAGCGGGGGATCCCCCGACCGGGGAGCTGTTTTTT	CATIKGLAGDPPTGELFF